A single sample gave rise to the 8 T cell receptor beta chains below, sequenced in a study of blood T cell repertoires in COVID-19. The data were produced by immunoSEQ multiplex PCR, yet TCRdb's version contains in-frame clones alone and is incomplete. The table includes about 390,000 clones, approximately 87% detected once. Sequencing was done on a sample of PBMCs or T cells enriched from blood (not recorded which). These receptors were taken from a woman in her fifties or sixties who had recovered from COVID-19.

The chain uses TRBV3-1 (or the pseudogene TRBV3-2) and TRBJ2-3, with D tentatively TRBD1 (6 bases). The V end lost 4 bases, the J end lost 3 bases, and 17 bases lay between the germline ends. The germline gives CDR1 LGHDT, CDR2 YNNKEL (reference sequence). There are 16 residues in the CDR3. The CDR3 loop is CASSPQGQRKTDTQYF. The CDR3 DNA is TGTGCCAGCAGCCCTCAGGGACAACGGAAGACAGATACGCAGTATTTT.

The chain uses TRBV4-2 and TRBJ2-3, with 7 bases lining up with TRBD2. CDR3 size: 21 residues. The junction had 24 bases not matched to a gene; V was cut back by 2 bases and J by 4 bases. From germline, CDR1 is LGHNA and CDR2 YNFKEQ. Here the CDR3 reads CASSQYKSSGVGGPTADTQYF. DNA for the CDR3: TGTGCCAGCAGCCAATATAAGTCCAGCGGGGTCGGTGGTCCAACCGCAGATACGCAGTATTTT.

The rearrangement joins TRBV30 to TRBJ1-3; D is possibly TRBD1 (6 bases). V was shortened by 3 bases and J by 0 bases, with 15 bases between the two germline ends. The CDR3 is 16 amino acids. CDR1 is GTSNPN, CDR2 SVGIG, per germline (reference sequence). CDR3 nucleotide sequence: TGTGCCTGGAGCCGCACAGGGCCCGTCTCTGGAAACACCATATATTTT. Amino acids: CAWSRTGPVSGNTIYF. Together with reference TRBV30 and TRBJ1-3, the CDR3 gives the full variable domain: SQTIHQWPATLVQPVGSPLSLECTVEGTSNPNLYWYRQAAGRGLQLLFYSVGIGQISSEVPQNLSASRPQDRQFILSSKKLLLSDSGFYLCAWSRTGPVSGNTIYFGEGSWLTVV.

The chain joins TRBV7-8 to TRBJ2-3; 9 nucleotides match TRBD2. This CDR3 region has 13 residues. V shed 4 bases, J shed 5 bases, and the junction held 1 base outside the gene matches. The germline gives CDR1 SGHVS, CDR2 FQNEAQ. The CDR3 loop reads CASSSRGGDTQYF. In DNA form, the CDR3 reads TGTGCCAGCAGCTCGCGGGGGGGAGATACGCAGTATTTT.

V is TRBV6-5 and J is TRBJ1-6; D remains ambiguous. The ends were cut back, 7 bases at V and 6 bases at J, with 10 bases in the middle. Germline-derived CDR1 and CDR2 are MNHEY and SVGAGI. The CDR3 runs 13 residues. The chain's CDR3 is CASKTTTNSPLHF. Written as DNA, the CDR3 is TGTGCCAGCAAAACGACAACTAATTCACCCCTCCACTTT.

This clone showed up just a few times. This chain joins TRBV30 and TRBJ1-3; 7 bases line up with TRBD1. V lost 1 base, J lost 0 bases, and 6 bases stayed unmatched. Germline V CDR1 and CDR2: GTSNPN, SVGIG (reference sequence). This CDR3 is built from 16 residues. The CDR3: CAWSGGTASSGNTIYF. DNA for the CDR3: TGTGCCTGGAGTGGAGGGACAGCCAGCTCTGGAAACACCATATATTTT.

The chain links TRBV7-2 to TRBJ1-6; 8 bases fit TRBD1. The CDR3 is 16 amino acids. Germline CDR1 is SGHTA and CDR2 is FQGNSA. Trimming cost V 2 bases and J 10 bases; bases outside gene matches: 10. The CDR3 sequence is CASSLLWTGQGSPLHF. The DNA for the CDR3 is TGTGCCAGCAGCTTACTCTGGACAGGGCAAGGCTCACCCCTCCACTTT.

This clone was seen repeatedly, ten times or more. The CDR3 sequence: CASSPGVDPEQYF. The CDR3, as DNA: TGTGCCAGCAGCCCGGGGGTTGACCCAGAGCAGTACTTC. The J gene is TRBJ2-7, the V gene TRBV7-9; maybe TRBD2 (6 bases). Trimming removed 5 bases from V and 7 bases from J, with 15 bases in between. Germline CDR1 SEHNR, CDR2 FQNEAQ (reference sequence). The CDR3 totals 13 residues.